The 3 T cell receptor beta chains presented below share a single source sample, sequenced in a study of regulatory T cells in long-lasting Graves disease. Libraries of TCR beta came from iRepertoire HTBI primers plus Arm-PCR of CDR3 regions. TCRdb analysed the multiplex PCR reads with MiXCR anew, one entry per CDR3 protein. The sample shows 450,000 or so distinct CDR3 sequences, approximately 23% of them seen only once. The time point here: persistent/refractory GD, antithyroid drugs over 5 years with positive TRAb. The TCR library used RNA extracted from PBMCs. The specimen was peripheral blood mononuclear cells (PBMCs), collected when the disease was refractory, from a patient treated with antithyroid drugs. The receptors were gathered from a female donor with Graves disease.

The V and J genes are TRBV24-1 and TRBJ1-5; D unresolved. The CDR3 is 14 residues long. Looked up from germline, CDR1 is KGHDR and CDR2 is SFDVKD. The V and J ends lost 10 bases and 9 bases respectively, with 21 bases between them. This CDR3 reads CATLPRTPSRPQHF. The CDR3 DNA follows: TGTGCCACTCTCCCCCGGACGCCGTCTAGGCCCCAGCATTTT.

This clonotype was found many times. The CDR3 bases are TGTGCCAGCAGCTTAACGCGGGGGAACACAGGGGACACTGAAGCTTTCTTT. Protein product: CASSLTRGNTGDTEAFF. The V gene is TRBV7-3, the J gene TRBJ1-1, with TRBD1 matching over 7 bases. Germline V gene data show CDR1 as SGHTA and CDR2 as FQGTGA. CDR3 length: 17 residues. V was pared by 0 bases and J by 3 bases, with 10 bases of the junction left unmatched.

This clonotype was seen ten or more times. This rearrangement joins TRBV11-2 to TRBJ2-7, with D perhaps being TRBD1 or TRBD2 (5 bases each). Germline V gene lookup returns CDR1 SGHAT and CDR2 FQNNGV. V was pared by 4 bases and J by 6 bases, with 13 bases between. This CDR3 comprises 13 residues. Here the CDR3 DNA reads TGTGCCAGCAGCTACGCTAGAGGGGCCGAGCAGTACTTC. Translated: CASSYARGAEQYF.